A selection of T cell receptor beta chains follows, all from one sample in a study of tumor-infiltrating lymphocytes in primary liver carcinoma. One entry per CDR3 protein, called by TCRdb with MiXCR from the multiplex PCR reads. The table records 300,000 to 350,000 distinct CDR3 sequences, roughly 61% of them present only once. Sequenced material: peripheral blood. The receptors shown here come from a middle-aged man with primary liver carcinoma and hepatitis B virus infection. The CDR3 runs from the conserved cysteine through the conserved F or W. The order of the fields is J gene, V gene, D gene, clone size, CDR3 DNA, CDR3 protein. D genes are given only for firm matches. Part of the rows lack a size; the others show once, few, many or a class for expanded clones.

j_gene: TRBJ2-5; v_gene: TRBV5-5; d_gene: -; abundance: once; CDR3nt: TGTGCCGGCAGCTTAGGCAGTGAAGAGACCCAGTACTTC; CDR3aa: CAGSLGSEETQYF
j_gene: TRBJ2-5; v_gene: TRBV6-2/TRBV6-3; d_gene: TRBD2; abundance: -; CDR3nt: TGTGCCAGCAGTTACCCGTCCCTAGCGGGAGGAAAAAATAAGTACCAAGAGACCCAGTACTTC; CDR3aa: CASSYPSLAGGKNKYQETQYF
j_gene: TRBJ1-4; v_gene: TRBV5-1; d_gene: -; abundance: -; CDR3nt: TGCGCCGGCAGCTTTGGACATGGGAATGAAAAACTGTTTTTT; CDR3aa: CAGSFGHGNEKLFF
j_gene: TRBJ2-5; v_gene: TRBV12-3/TRBV12-4; d_gene: -; abundance: once; CDR3nt: TGTCCCAGCACCCCAGACAGACAAGAGACCCAGTACTTC; CDR3aa: CPSTPDRQETQYF
j_gene: TRBJ2-1; v_gene: TRBV10-1; d_gene: TRBD1; abundance: few; CDR3nt: TGCGCCAGCAGAAGGGACAGGGGGGTCGGGGAGCAGTTCTTC; CDR3aa: CASRRDRGVGEQFF
j_gene: TRBJ2-3; v_gene: TRBV18; d_gene: TRBD2; abundance: -; CDR3nt: TGTGCCAGCTCCGGGACTACAACAGATACGCAGTATTTT; CDR3aa: CASSGTTTDTQYF
j_gene: TRBJ1-1; v_gene: TRBV14; d_gene: -; abundance: -; CDR3nt: TGTGCCAGCAGCCCCCAGATACGGAACACTGAAACTTTCTTT; CDR3aa: CASSPQIRNTETFF
j_gene: TRBJ2-1; v_gene: TRBV18; d_gene: -; abundance: few; CDR3nt: TGTGCCAGCTCACAAATGGTAGACAATGAGCAGTTCTTC; CDR3aa: CASSQMVDNEQFF
j_gene: TRBJ1-1; v_gene: TRBV6-1; d_gene: -; abundance: -; CDR3nt: -; CDR3aa: CASSETGPSEQYFGPDTEAFF
j_gene: TRBJ2-5; v_gene: TRBV11-1; d_gene: -; abundance: -; CDR3nt: TGTGCCTGCTCGCGGCGGAGACGAGAGACCCAGTACTTC; CDR3aa: CACSRRRRETQYF
j_gene: TRBJ2-7; v_gene: TRBV5-1; d_gene: TRBD2; abundance: -; CDR3nt: TGCGCCAGCAGCTGGGGACTAGCGGGAGGTAATGAGCAGTACTTC; CDR3aa: CASSWGLAGGNEQYF
j_gene: TRBJ2-2; v_gene: TRBV11-1; d_gene: -; abundance: -; CDR3nt: TGTGCCAGCAGCCAGAGGGGAGGCAGGGGATCGGAGCAGCTGTTTTTT; CDR3aa: CASSQRGGRGSEQLFF
j_gene: TRBJ2-2; v_gene: TRBV6-2/TRBV6-3; d_gene: -; abundance: -; CDR3nt: TGTGCCAGCAGGGTCGGAGGGGTGAGAGCCGGGGAGCTGTTTTTT; CDR3aa: CASRVGGVRAGELFF
j_gene: TRBJ2-3; v_gene: TRBV6-2/TRBV6-3; d_gene: -; abundance: many; CDR3nt: TGTGCCAGCAGTTACGCAGATACGCAGTATTTT; CDR3aa: CASSYADTQYF
j_gene: TRBJ2-2; v_gene: TRBV11-2; d_gene: -; abundance: -; CDR3nt: TGTGCCAGCAGCTTAGTCCGGACACTGTTCGCGAACACAGGGGAGCTGTTTTTT; CDR3aa: CASSLVRTLFANTGELFF
j_gene: TRBJ2-1; v_gene: TRBV11-3; d_gene: -; abundance: -; CDR3nt: TGTGCCAGCAGCTTAACCAACTCCTTCAATGAGCAGTTCTTC; CDR3aa: CASSLTNSFNEQFF
j_gene: TRBJ2-1; v_gene: TRBV5-5; d_gene: -; abundance: many; CDR3nt: TGTGCCAGCAGTCTTGACTTTCCCCCGTACAATGAGCAGTTCTTC; CDR3aa: CASSLDFPPYNEQFF
j_gene: TRBJ2-7; v_gene: TRBV7-2; d_gene: -; abundance: -; CDR3nt: TGTGCCAGCAGCTTATCGGCGACTACGTCCTACGAGCAGTACTTC; CDR3aa: CASSLSATTSYEQYF
j_gene: TRBJ2-7; v_gene: TRBV28; d_gene: TRBD1; abundance: -; CDR3nt: TGTGCCAGCAGTTTTTTCCGGGACAGGATTTACGAGCAGTACTTC; CDR3aa: CASSFFRDRIYEQYF
j_gene: TRBJ1-1; v_gene: TRBV11-2; d_gene: TRBD1; abundance: -; CDR3nt: TGTGCCAGCCAGGGGGGTCTCAGCACTGAAGCTTTCTTT; CDR3aa: CASQGGLSTEAFF
j_gene: TRBJ2-3; v_gene: TRBV7-2; d_gene: -; abundance: once; CDR3nt: TGTGCCAGCAGCGGGAAACTAGCCGTCTTAACAGATACGCAGTATTTT; CDR3aa: CASSGKLAVLTDTQYF
j_gene: TRBJ2-7; v_gene: TRBV5-6; d_gene: TRBD1; abundance: -; CDR3nt: TGTGCCAGCAGCCCGTCCGGGACAGGGCCCGTCGAGCAGTACTTC; CDR3aa: CASSPSGTGPVEQYF
j_gene: TRBJ1-6; v_gene: TRBV6-5; d_gene: -; abundance: many; CDR3nt: TGTGCCAGCAGTTACCACAGGCTCGGTTCACCCCTCCACTTT; CDR3aa: CASSYHRLGSPLHF
j_gene: TRBJ2-1; v_gene: TRBV14; d_gene: -; abundance: -; CDR3nt: TGTGCCAGCAGCCAAAGACTAGGTCAAGTTTACAATGAGCAGTTCTTC; CDR3aa: CASSQRLGQVYNEQFF
j_gene: TRBJ2-1; v_gene: TRBV6-1; d_gene: TRBD1; abundance: -; CDR3nt: TGTGCCAGCAGTGACCGGGACAGGGGGAACAATGAGCAGTTCTTC; CDR3aa: CASSDRDRGNNEQFF
j_gene: TRBJ2-5; v_gene: TRBV5-4; d_gene: -; abundance: -; CDR3nt: TGTGCCAGCAGCATTTTTAGTTCCCAACAAGAGACCCAGTACTTC; CDR3aa: CASSIFSSQQETQYF
j_gene: TRBJ2-7; v_gene: TRBV6-5; d_gene: TRBD2; abundance: many; CDR3nt: TGTGCCAGCAGGAGGAACCTATTAGCGGGAGTAATGTACGAGCAGTACTTC; CDR3aa: CASRRNLLAGVMYEQYF
j_gene: TRBJ1-4; v_gene: TRBV11-2; d_gene: -; abundance: -; CDR3nt: TGTGCCAGTAGCTTGTCGTCAGGGGCGAATGAAAAACTGTTTTTT; CDR3aa: CASSLSSGANEKLFF
j_gene: TRBJ2-3; v_gene: TRBV10-3; d_gene: TRBD1; abundance: -; CDR3nt: TGTGCCATCAGTGGGACAGGGGAGGCCACAGATACGCAGTATTTT; CDR3aa: CAISGTGEATDTQYF
j_gene: TRBJ2-2; v_gene: TRBV2; d_gene: -; abundance: -; CDR3nt: TGTGCCAGCAGGTACGACTGGGAGACCGGGGAGCTGTTTTTT; CDR3aa: CASRYDWETGELFF
j_gene: TRBJ1-2; v_gene: TRBV7-9; d_gene: TRBD1; abundance: -; CDR3nt: TGTGCCACCAGGGGGGGGTCAGGCTATGGCTACACCTTC; CDR3aa: CATRGGSGYGYTF
j_gene: TRBJ2-7; v_gene: TRBV5-4; d_gene: -; abundance: -; CDR3nt: TGTGCCAGCAGCGCAGGACTATCGGGAGCCTACGAGCAGTACTTC; CDR3aa: CASSAGLSGAYEQYF
j_gene: TRBJ2-1; v_gene: TRBV4-2; d_gene: TRBD2; abundance: many; CDR3nt: TGTGCCAGCAGCCGGGAGGTAGCGGGAGCGGGTTACAATGAGCAGTTCTTC; CDR3aa: CASSREVAGAGYNEQFF
j_gene: TRBJ1-1; v_gene: TRBV29-1; d_gene: -; abundance: -; CDR3nt: TGCTGCGTCCAGGACAGAAAGAACACTGATGCTTTCTTT; CDR3aa: CCVQDRKNTDAFF
j_gene: TRBJ2-5; v_gene: TRBV11-2; d_gene: -; abundance: -; CDR3nt: TGTGCCAGCAGCTTGTTCAGACAAGAGACCCAGTACTTC; CDR3aa: CASSLFRQETQYF
j_gene: TRBJ2-3; v_gene: TRBV4-3; d_gene: TRBD1; abundance: -; CDR3nt: TGCGCCAGAGGCCAAGATAGGGGACAGGGGGCAGATACGCAGTATTTT; CDR3aa: CARGQDRGQGADTQYF
j_gene: TRBJ2-5; v_gene: TRBV14; d_gene: TRBD1; abundance: -; CDR3nt: TGTGCCAGCTGCCAAGTGACAGGGCTTGAGACCCAGTACTTC; CDR3aa: CASCQVTGLETQYF
j_gene: TRBJ2-7; v_gene: TRBV12-3/TRBV12-4; d_gene: -; abundance: once; CDR3nt: TGTGCCAGTGCCACCGAGACAGGCCCTACGTCTCTCTACGAGCAGTACTTC; CDR3aa: CASATETGPTSLYEQYF
j_gene: TRBJ2-6; v_gene: TRBV28; d_gene: -; abundance: few; CDR3nt: TGTGCCAGCAGCCCAGGGGTAGGGGCCAACGTCCTGACTTTC; CDR3aa: CASSPGVGANVLTF
j_gene: TRBJ1-1; v_gene: TRBV5-4; d_gene: -; abundance: -; CDR3nt: TGTGCCAGCACCCCTGGAGCAGGGAGGGACACTGAAGCTTTCTTT; CDR3aa: CASTPGAGRDTEAFF
j_gene: TRBJ1-2; v_gene: TRBV14; d_gene: -; abundance: few; CDR3nt: TGTGCCAGCAGTCAAGTAATCCGGAGCCGACTCTATGGCTACACCTTC; CDR3aa: CASSQVIRSRLYGYTF
j_gene: TRBJ2-2; v_gene: TRBV6-2/TRBV6-3; d_gene: TRBD2; abundance: -; CDR3nt: TGTGCCAGCAGTGCCCTAGCGGGAGGGCTAACGTGCACAGGGGAGCTGTTTTTT; CDR3aa: CASSALAGGLTCTGELFF
j_gene: TRBJ1-1; v_gene: TRBV5-4; d_gene: -; abundance: -; CDR3nt: TGTGCCAGCAGCCGAGGTTCCCCTGGCGGAGTGAACACTGAAGCTTTCTTT; CDR3aa: CASSRGSPGGVNTEAFF
j_gene: TRBJ2-7; v_gene: TRBV10-3; d_gene: -; abundance: many; CDR3nt: TGTGCCTCGACCGCCGGCGGGACCGAGCAGTACTTC; CDR3aa: CASTAGGTEQYF
j_gene: TRBJ2-2; v_gene: TRBV4-1; d_gene: -; abundance: -; CDR3nt: TGCGCCAGCAGCCAAGATAGGGCCGGGACCGGGGAGCTGTTTTTT; CDR3aa: CASSQDRAGTGELFF
j_gene: TRBJ1-1; v_gene: TRBV4-1; d_gene: -; abundance: -; CDR3nt: TGCGCCAGCAGCCAAGATACCCGTGGGAACACTGAAGCTTTCTTT; CDR3aa: CASSQDTRGNTEAFF
j_gene: TRBJ2-7; v_gene: TRBV12-3/TRBV12-4; d_gene: -; abundance: few; CDR3nt: TGTGCCAGCAGCTCCCGAGGAGACTACGAGCAATACTTC; CDR3aa: CASSSRGDYEQYF
j_gene: TRBJ1-3; v_gene: TRBV6-6; d_gene: -; abundance: -; CDR3nt: TGTGCTAGCAGTTTGCAGGGACCCGGAAACACCATATATTTT; CDR3aa: CASSLQGPGNTIYF
j_gene: TRBJ2-7; v_gene: TRBV11-1; d_gene: TRBD2; abundance: -; CDR3nt: TGTGCAAGCAGCTTAACTGGGAGGGCCGGTGAGCACTACTTC; CDR3aa: CASSLTGRAGEHYF
j_gene: TRBJ1-2; v_gene: TRBV6-1; d_gene: -; abundance: few; CDR3nt: TGTGCCAGCAGTGAATTCTCGGTCTCTACAGGGTCCTATGGCTACACCTTC; CDR3aa: CASSEFSVSTGSYGYTF
j_gene: TRBJ2-7; v_gene: TRBV14; d_gene: TRBD2; abundance: -; CDR3nt: TGTGCCAGCAGCAGGACTAGCGGGACACTCTCCTACGAGCAGTACTTC; CDR3aa: CASSRTSGTLSYEQYF
j_gene: TRBJ2-7; v_gene: TRBV5-4; d_gene: -; abundance: -; CDR3nt: TGTGTCAGCAGTGCGGGCGCGAGTGTCGACGAGCAGTACTTC; CDR3aa: CVSSAGASVDEQYF